This T cell receptor (beta chain) was observed in a study of cytomegalovirus exposure and HLA in healthy donors. The germline CDR1 and CDR2 sequences are GTSNPN and SVGIG (reference sequence). The CDR3 totals 12 residues. Trimming left V 3 bases short and J 7 bases short, with 9 bases between. 13 Jbeta primers and 60 Vbeta primers were used for the PCR. The method was immunoSEQ multiplex PCR; TCRdb's version includes in-frame clones alone and lacks a portion of them. This sample yields about 140,000 clones, of which over 60% are seen a single time; approximately 6.3% belongs to the top ten. The receptor was isolated from a man aged 35-49 years in good health and CMV-seropositive. Sample: PBMCs. The chain is built from TRBV30 and TRBJ1-4; perhaps TRBD1 as D (6 bases). The CDR3 DNA reads as TGTGCCTGGAGCGGGACATTTGAAAAACTGTTTTTT. It specifies CAWSGTFEKLFF.